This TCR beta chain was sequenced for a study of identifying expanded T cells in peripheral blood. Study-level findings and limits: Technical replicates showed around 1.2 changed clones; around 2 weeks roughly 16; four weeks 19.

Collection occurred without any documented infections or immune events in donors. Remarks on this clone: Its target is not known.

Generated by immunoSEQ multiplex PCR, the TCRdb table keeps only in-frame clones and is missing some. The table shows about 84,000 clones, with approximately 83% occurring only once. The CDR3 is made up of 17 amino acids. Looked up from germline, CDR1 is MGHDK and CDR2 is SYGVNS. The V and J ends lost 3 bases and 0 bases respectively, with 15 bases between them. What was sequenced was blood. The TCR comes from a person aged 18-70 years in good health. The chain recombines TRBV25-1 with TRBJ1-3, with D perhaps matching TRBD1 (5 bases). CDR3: CASSDSGQLFSGNTIYF. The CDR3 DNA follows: TGTGCCAGCAGTGACTCGGGGCAGCTCTTCTCTGGAAACACCATATATTTT.